One T cell receptor beta chain is described in this entry. Which antigen it targets is not known. There are no base qualities to consult, and no much larger clone falls within one base. The CDR3 goes from the cysteine to the phenylalanine over 18 residues. The retained sequence is limited to the CDR3, 54 bases, with the frame set at the first base. Taken from the germline V gene, the CDR1 and CDR2 loops are SGHVS and FQNEAQ. Germline trimming: 3 bases from V, 5 bases from J; junction bases outside gene matches: 17. The data were taken from a study of a mutant IDH1 vaccine in newly diagnosed glioma (dated by TCRdb to about 2021). Regarding the complete study: Vaccination began 4-6 weeks after radiotherapy alone, or alongside temozolomide cycles in the chemotherapy-containing groups. Of the approximately 30 treated patients, about 62% were male and 37.5% were female, and the mean age was 40.4 years. For exploratory analyses, longitudinal TCRB deep sequencing was carried out in around 26 treated patients wherever samples were available. Peripheral blood samples were drawn at six visits, namely V03 (baseline), V05, V07, V10, V12 and V13. Before enrollment, most patients had been given radiochemotherapy with temozolomide as standard therapy, while the rest had received either radiotherapy alone or temozolomide alone. The week-35 safety follow-up took place at visit V12, and the week-47 end of study took place at visit V13. What the study reported, not specific to this receptor: No apparent relationship was observed between pseudoprogression and alterations in the top peripheral T cell clonotypes detected by TCRB sequencing. According to the authors, sample limitations meant that analyses of patient blood samples could not be reproduced. Selection of PBMC samples for TCRB deep sequencing was based on availability. Vaccine-induced immune responses across multiple MHC alleles were detected in approximately 94% of patients.

The protocol used for the library was the immunoSEQ multiplex PCR assay. Rearranged TCR beta chain sequences were amplified with the hsTCRB Kit following the manufacturer's protocol. Sequencing of TCRB libraries was carried out on an Illumina MiSeq. Under the source paper's analysis protocol: The kit vendor's proprietary platform handled demultiplexing, trimming and gene mapping. The clones in this table, taken by TCRdb from immuneACCESS, are in-frame only. Not every clone is retained; where verified, under half of the shortfall comes from an unresolved V gene, and the cause of the rest is unknown. The DNA was the basis for D and trimming; V, J and clone size are from that table. The sample data list more than 35,000 clones, and 65% to 90% of these were observed just once. The biggest ten clones account for roughly 4.5% of the sample. Sample time point, as interpreted from the label and publication: week 35, safety follow-up. A 20-mer mutant IDH1 peptide at 300 micrograms in Montanide made up each vaccine dose, which was injected subcutaneously together with topical imiquimod. Patients were given eight vaccinations, in weeks 1, 3, 5, 7, 11, 15, 19 and 23, which matched visits V03 through V10. Donors had newly diagnosed WHO grade 3 or 4 IDH1-mutant astrocytomas with loss of nuclear ATRX. The samples were drawn from NOA16, a multicentre, single-arm, open-label phase I trial in Germany that tested a mutant IDH1 peptide vaccine in humans for the first time. Genomic DNA for TCRB sequencing was isolated from EDTA blood with the DNeasy Blood and Tissue Kit.

This receptor chain uses TRBV7-8 and TRBJ2-5; TRBD1 lines up with 8 middle nucleotides. The source is a woman aged 40 to 50 with glioma. Some clones in this sample may be carry-over from other donors' samples. This specimen was PBMCs, taken from a glioma patient whose treatment included an IDH1 peptide vaccine. The CDR3 protein sequence reads: CASSFQSLLTGGWETQYF. The DNA sequence is given as TGTGCCAGCAGCTTCCAGTCCCTCCTAACAGGGGGTTGGGAGACCCAGTACTTC.